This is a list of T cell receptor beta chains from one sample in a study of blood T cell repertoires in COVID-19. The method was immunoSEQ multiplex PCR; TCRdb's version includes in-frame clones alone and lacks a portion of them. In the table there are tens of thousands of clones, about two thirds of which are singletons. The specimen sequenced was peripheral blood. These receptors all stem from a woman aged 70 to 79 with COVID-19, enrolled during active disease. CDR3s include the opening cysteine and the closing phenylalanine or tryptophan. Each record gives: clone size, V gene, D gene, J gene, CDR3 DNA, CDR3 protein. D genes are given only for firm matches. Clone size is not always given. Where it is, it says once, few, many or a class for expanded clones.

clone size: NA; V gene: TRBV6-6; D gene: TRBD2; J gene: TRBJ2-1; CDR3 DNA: TGTGCCAGCAAGGCGGGGGGTTACAATGAGCAGTTCTTC; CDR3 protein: CASKAGGYNEQFF
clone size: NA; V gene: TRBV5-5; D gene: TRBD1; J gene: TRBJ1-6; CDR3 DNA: TGTGCCAGCAGCTTAGGGACAGCTTATACTTCACCCCTCCACTTT; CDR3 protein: CASSLGTAYTSPLHF
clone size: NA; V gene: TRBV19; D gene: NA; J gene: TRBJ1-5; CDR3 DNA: TGTGCCAGTACAGACAGGTTTTCCACCAATCAGCCCCAGCATTTT; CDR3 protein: CASTDRFSTNQPQHF
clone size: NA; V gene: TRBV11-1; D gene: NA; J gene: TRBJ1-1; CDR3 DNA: TGTGCCAGCAGCTTAGTTCCGGGTATTGAAGCTTTCTTT; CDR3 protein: CASSLVPGIEAFF
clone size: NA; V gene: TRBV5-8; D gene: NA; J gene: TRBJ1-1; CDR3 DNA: TGTGCCAGCAGCTTGGTACAGGCTGCTGAAGCTTTCTTT; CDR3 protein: CASSLVQAAEAFF
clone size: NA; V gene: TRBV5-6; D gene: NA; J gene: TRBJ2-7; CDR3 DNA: TGTGCCAGCAGCGCTGTGGCAGGAACCCACGAGCAGTACTTC; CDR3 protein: CASSAVAGTHEQYF
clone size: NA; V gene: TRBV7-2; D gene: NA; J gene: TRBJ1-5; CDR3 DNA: TGTGCCAGCAGCTTAGAGCGCAGGGCGGGCAATCAGCCCCAGCATTTT; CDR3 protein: CASSLERRAGNQPQHF
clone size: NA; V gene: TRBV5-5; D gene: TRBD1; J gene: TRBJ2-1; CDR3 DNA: TGTGCCAGCAGCTTGGCGTGGACAGGGATGAGCAATGAGCAGTTCTTC; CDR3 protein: CASSLAWTGMSNEQFF
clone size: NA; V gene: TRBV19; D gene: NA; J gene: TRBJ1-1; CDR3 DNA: TGTGCCAGTAGTATCGGACAGACGAACACTGAAGCTTTCTTT; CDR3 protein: CASSIGQTNTEAFF
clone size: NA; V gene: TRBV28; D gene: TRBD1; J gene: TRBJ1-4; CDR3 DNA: TGTGCCAGCTTTGGACAGGGGGCTCCCACTAATGAAAAACTGTTTTTT; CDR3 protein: CASFGQGAPTNEKLFF
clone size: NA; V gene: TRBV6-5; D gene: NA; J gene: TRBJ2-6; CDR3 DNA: TGTGCCAGCAGTTACTCACAGGGTACCGGGGCCAACGTCCTGACTTTC; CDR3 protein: CASSYSQGTGANVLTF
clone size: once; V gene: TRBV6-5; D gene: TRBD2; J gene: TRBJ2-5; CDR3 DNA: TGTGCCAGCAAGATTAGCGGGGCCGGGGAGACCCAGTACTTC; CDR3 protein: CASKISGAGETQYF
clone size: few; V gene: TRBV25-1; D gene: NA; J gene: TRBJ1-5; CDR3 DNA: TGTGCCAGCAGTCGGTCGGGGAAGAATCAGCCCCAGCATTTT; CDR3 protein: CASSRSGKNQPQHF
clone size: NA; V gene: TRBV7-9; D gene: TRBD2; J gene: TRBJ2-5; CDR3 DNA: TGTGCCAGCAGCTTAGTGGGACTAGCTTTTTTGGAGACCCAGTACTTC; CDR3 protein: CASSLVGLAFLETQYF
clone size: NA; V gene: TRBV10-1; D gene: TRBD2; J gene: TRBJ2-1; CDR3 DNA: TGCGCGCGGGCGGGGGGGTACAATGAGCAGTTCTTC; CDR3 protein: CARAGGYNEQFF
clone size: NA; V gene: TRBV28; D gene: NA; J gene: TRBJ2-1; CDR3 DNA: TGTGCCAGCAGTCCTCCAGGGAAGTCTTACAATGAGCAGTTCTTC; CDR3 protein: CASSPPGKSYNEQFF
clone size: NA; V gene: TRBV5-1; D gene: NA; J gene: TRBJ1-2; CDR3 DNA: TGCGCCAGCAGCTTGGGAGACAGAAATTATGGCTACACCTTC; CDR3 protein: CASSLGDRNYGYTF
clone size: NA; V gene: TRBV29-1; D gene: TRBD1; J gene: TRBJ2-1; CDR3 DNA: TGCAGCGCTACAGGGGGCGGAGGCTCCTACAATGAGCAGTTCTTC; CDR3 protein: CSATGGGGSYNEQFF
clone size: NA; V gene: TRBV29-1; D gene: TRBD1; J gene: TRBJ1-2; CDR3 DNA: TGCAGCGTTGCCGAGGGGGCATTCAATGGCTACACCTTC; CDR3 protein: CSVAEGAFNGYTF
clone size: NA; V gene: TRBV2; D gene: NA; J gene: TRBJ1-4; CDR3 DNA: TGTGCCAGCAGTGAACAGTATAATGAAAAACTGTTTTTT; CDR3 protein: CASSEQYNEKLFF
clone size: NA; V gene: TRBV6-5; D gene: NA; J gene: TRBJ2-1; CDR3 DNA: TGTGCCAGCAGGGGAGTAGATGAGCAGTTCTTC; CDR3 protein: CASRGVDEQFF
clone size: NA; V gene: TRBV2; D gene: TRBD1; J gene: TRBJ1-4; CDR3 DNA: TGTGCCACTGGGACAGGGGGCTTGGAAAAACTGTTTTTT; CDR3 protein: CATGTGGLEKLFF
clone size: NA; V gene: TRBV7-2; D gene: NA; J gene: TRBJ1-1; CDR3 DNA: TGTGCCAGCAGCATCATGCAGGGTGACACTGAAGCTTTCTTT; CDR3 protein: CASSIMQGDTEAFF
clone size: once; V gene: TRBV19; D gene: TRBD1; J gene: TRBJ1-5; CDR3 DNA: TGTGCCAGTACCGCCGCCGGGACAGGGTTCAATCAGCCCCAGCATTTT; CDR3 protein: CASTAAGTGFNQPQHF
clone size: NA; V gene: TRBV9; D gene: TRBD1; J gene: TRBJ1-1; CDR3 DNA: TGTGCCAGCAGCGTAGCCCCGGACAGGGCGGAAGCTTTCTTT; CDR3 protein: CASSVAPDRAEAFF
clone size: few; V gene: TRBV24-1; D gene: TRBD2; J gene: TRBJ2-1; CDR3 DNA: TGTGCCACCAGTGACCCCAACCCGACTAGCGGGAGGAATGAGCAGTTCTTC; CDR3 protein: CATSDPNPTSGRNEQFF
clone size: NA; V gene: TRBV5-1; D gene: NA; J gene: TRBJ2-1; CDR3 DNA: TGCGCCAGCAGCTTATCTGCCCTAGTTTCCAATGAGCAGTTCTTC; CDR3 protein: CASSLSALVSNEQFF
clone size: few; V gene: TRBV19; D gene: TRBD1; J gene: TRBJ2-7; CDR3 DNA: TGTGCCAGTAGTATGGGACAGGGGAACGAGCAGTACTTC; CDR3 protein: CASSMGQGNEQYF
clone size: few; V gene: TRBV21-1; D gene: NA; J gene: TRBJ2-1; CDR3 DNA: TGTGCCAGCAGCTACCTTAGACTAGCGGAGGTCTACAATGAGCAGTTCTTC; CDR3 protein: CASSYLRLAEVYNEQFF
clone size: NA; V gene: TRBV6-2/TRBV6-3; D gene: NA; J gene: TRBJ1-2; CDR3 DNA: TGTGCCAGCAGTTACTCCCGGGGGTACGGCTACACCTTC; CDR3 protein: CASSYSRGYGYTF
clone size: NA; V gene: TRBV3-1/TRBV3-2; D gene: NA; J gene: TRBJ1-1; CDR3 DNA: TGTGCCAGCAGCCAAGGGGGCGGGGGAGGGACTGAAGCTTTCTTT; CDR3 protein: CASSQGGGGGTEAFF
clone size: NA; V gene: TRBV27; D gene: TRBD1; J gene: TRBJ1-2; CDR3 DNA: TGTGCCAGCAGTTTCACAGGGGGCGCCGGCTACACCTTC; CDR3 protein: CASSFTGGAGYTF
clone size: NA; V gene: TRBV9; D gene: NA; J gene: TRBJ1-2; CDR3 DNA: TGTGCCAGCAGCGTAGCTCAGGCAGACTATGGCTACACCTTC; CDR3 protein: CASSVAQADYGYTF
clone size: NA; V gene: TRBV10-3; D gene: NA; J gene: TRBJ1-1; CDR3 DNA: TGTGCCATCAAAAGGACACAAAACACTGAAGCTTTCTTT; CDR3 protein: CAIKRTQNTEAFF
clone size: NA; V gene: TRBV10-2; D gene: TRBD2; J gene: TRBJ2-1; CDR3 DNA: TGCGCCAGCTCGACTAGCGGGAGTGGGAATGAGCAGTTCTTC; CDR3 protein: CASSTSGSGNEQFF
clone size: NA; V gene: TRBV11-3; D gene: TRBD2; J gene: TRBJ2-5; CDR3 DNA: TGTGCCAGCAGCTCGAGCGGGGACCACCAAGAGACCCAGTACTTC; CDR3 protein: CASSSSGDHQETQYF